The 14 T cell receptor beta chains below were found in one sample sequenced in a study of beta chain features in type 1 diabetes (dated by TCRdb to about 2018). The protocol used for the library was the immunoSEQ multiplex PCR assay. The entire isolated RNA was reverse transcribed using the High Capacity cDNA Reverse Transcription Kit, and thus expressed TCRB transcripts were sequenced. In its TCRdb copy, this immuneACCESS table keeps in-frame sequences only and misses some clones. Where compared with another copy, unresolved V genes explain less than half of these, and the others have no known cause. Counted in this sample were 110,000 to 150,000 clones; around a tenth of them appeared once. The top ten clones comprise 0.55% to 0.85% of the sample. Material for sequencing was central memory CD4+ T cells from blood. The receptors were sampled from a young man in good health.

The CDR3 DNA is TGCGCCAGCAGCCAAGATTTGAACAGTAATAATGAAAAACTGTTTTTT. The encoded protein is CASSQDLNSNNEKLFF. The chain links TRBV4-3 to TRBJ1-4, with no clear D. The CDR3 runs 16 residues. V lost 0 bases and J 4 bases, leaving 12 bases between the germline ends. Germline CDR1 reads LGHNA; CDR2 reads YSLEER.

This clone was detected a few times. This chain connects TRBV25-1 to TRBJ1-2; D is unclear. CDR3 length: 11 residues. Trimming left V 4 bases short and J 8 bases short, with 8 bases between. CDR1 MGHDK and CDR2 SYGVNS come from the germline V gene. CDR3: CASSGLGGYTF. In DNA, the CDR3 is TGTGCCAGCAGTGGACTTGGAGGCTACACCTTC.

The rearrangement joins TRBV29-1 to TRBJ2-7; possible D gene TRBD1, 5 bases. CDR3 length: 14 amino acids. Trimming pared 6 bases from V and 2 bases from J, leaving 17 bases between. In germline, CDR1 is SQVTM, CDR2 ANQGSEA. Here the CDR3 DNA reads TGCAGCGTAATACACGACAGTCGGGCCTACGAGCAGTACTTC. The encoded protein is CSVIHDSRAYEQYF.

DNA for the CDR3: TGTGCCAGCAGGGAAACAGGTTATCCCACAGACGAGCAGTACTTC. It codes for CASRETGYPTDEQYF. The chain uses TRBV2 and TRBJ2-7; a possible D gene is TRBD1 (5 bases). V was clipped by 6 bases and J by 5 bases, with 20 bases between them. Germline V gene data show CDR1 as SNHLY and CDR2 as FYNNEI. CDR3 length equals 15 residues.

This clone was seen repeatedly, ten times or more. The chain links TRBV11-1 to TRBJ2-1, with TRBD2 as a possible D gene (5 bases). CDR3 length: 13 residues. CDR1 and CDR2 from the germline V gene are SGHAT and FQDESV (reference sequence). V lost 5 bases to trimming and J lost 3 bases, with 8 bases between them. CDR3 bases: TGTGCCAGCAGCCCCCGGGGCTACAATGAGCAGTTCTTC. Amino acids: CASSPRGYNEQFF.

This rearrangement joins TRBV20-1 to TRBJ2-7; no definite D call. Germline V gives CDR1 DFQATT, CDR2 SNEGSKA (reference sequence). CDR3 length: 11 residues. V was pared by 5 bases and J by 5 bases, with 10 bases between. The CDR3 here is CSARVTHEQYF. DNA for the CDR3: TGCAGTGCTCGGGTCACCCACGAGCAGTACTTC.

The J gene is TRBJ2-1, the V gene TRBV18, with D possibly being TRBD2 (6 bases). The CDR3 has 13 residues. Between the trimmed V and J ends, which lost 5 bases and 5 bases, there was a span of 10 bases. CDR1 is KGHSH and CDR2 is LQKENI in the germline V gene. The CDR3 DNA sequence: TGTGCCAGCTCAATTGGGGAGGACAATGAGCAGTTCTTC. It translates to CASSIGEDNEQFF.

The chain employs TRBV4-3 and TRBJ1-4, with D possibly being TRBD1 (5 bases). V lost 1 base and J lost 7, with 7 bases in between. The CDR3 runs to 13 residues. From germline, CDR1 is LGHNA and CDR2 YSLEER. The CDR3 DNA reads as TGCGCCAGCAGCCAAGGACAGTTTGAAAAACTGTTTTTT. As protein: CASSQGQFEKLFF.

The chain couples TRBV6-5 to TRBJ1-2; D is ambiguous. CDR1 MNHEY and CDR2 SVGAGI come from the germline V gene. The V and J ends lost 0 bases and 8 bases respectively, with 13 bases between them. The CDR3 contains 14 residues. The CDR3 is CASSYSISGWGYTF. Here the CDR3 DNA reads TGTGCCAGCAGTTACTCGATCAGTGGCTGGGGCTACACCTTC.

This clone was recorded at least ten times. In the same sample, other DNA sequences code for this CDR3. The chain recombines TRBV30 with TRBJ2-7; a possible D gene is TRBD1 (5 bases). This CDR3 is built from 12 residues. Deletions cut 0 bases from V and 3 bases from J, with 6 bases between. From germline, CDR1 is GTSNPN and CDR2 SVGIG (reference sequence). DNA of the CDR3: TGTGCCTGGAGTGTGGGGCGCTACGAGCAGTACTTC. Translating it yields CAWSVGRYEQYF.

The rearrangement links TRBV4-3 to TRBJ2-3, with D perhaps matching TRBD2 (7 bases). With 0 bases removed from V and 4 bases from J, the gap between germline ends came to 17 bases. The CDR3 consists of 17 residues. CDR1 is LGHNA and CDR2 is YSLEER in the germline V gene. The CDR3 DNA sequence: TGCGCCAGCAGCCAAGAGGAACGGGGGGCCCCGGCAGATACGCAGTATTTT. This sequence encodes CASSQEERGAPADTQYF.

This clone was observed a few times. The gene calls are TRBV11-2 and TRBJ1-2, with D uncertain. Deletions cut 5 bases from V and 0 bases from J, with 10 bases between. The germline gives CDR1 SGHAT, CDR2 FQNNGV. CDR3 length: 14 residues. CDR3 sequence reads: CASSPAPANYGYTF. As DNA, the CDR3 is TGTGCCAGCAGCCCAGCGCCAGCTAACTATGGCTACACCTTC.

Only a few counts were recorded for this clone. J is TRBJ1-5 and V is TRBV7-2; D might be TRBD1 (5 bases). Between the trimmed V and J ends, which lost 5 bases and 1 base, there was a span of 12 bases. This CDR3 spans 15 amino acids. The germline V gene has CDR1 SGHTA and CDR2 FQGNSA. In DNA, the CDR3 is TGTGCCAGCAGCCCCGTATCAGGGAGCAATCAGCCCCAGCATTTT. Protein: CASSPVSGSNQPQHF.

DNA for the CDR3: TGTGCCAGCCACACCGGGACAGGGTACGAGCAGTACTTC. Its translation: CASHTGTGYEQYF. V usage is TRBV27 and J usage is TRBJ2-7; TRBD1 matches 9 bases. CDR1 is MNHEY, CDR2 SMNVEV, per germline (reference sequence). Trimming cost V 8 bases and J 4 bases; bases outside gene matches: 6. The CDR3 has 13 amino acids.